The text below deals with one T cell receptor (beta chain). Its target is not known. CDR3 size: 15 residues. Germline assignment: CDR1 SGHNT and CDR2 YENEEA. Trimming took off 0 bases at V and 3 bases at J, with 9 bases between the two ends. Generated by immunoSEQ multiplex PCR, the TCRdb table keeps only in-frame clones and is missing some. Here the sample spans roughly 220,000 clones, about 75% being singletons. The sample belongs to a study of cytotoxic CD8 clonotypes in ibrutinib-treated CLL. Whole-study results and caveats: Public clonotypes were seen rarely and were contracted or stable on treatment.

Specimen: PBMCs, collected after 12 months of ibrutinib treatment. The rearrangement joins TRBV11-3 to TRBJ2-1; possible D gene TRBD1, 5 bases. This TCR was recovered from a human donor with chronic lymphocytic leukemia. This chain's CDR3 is CASSLEKGFYNEQFF. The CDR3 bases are TGTGCCAGCAGCTTAGAAAAGGGGTTCTACAATGAGCAGTTCTTC.